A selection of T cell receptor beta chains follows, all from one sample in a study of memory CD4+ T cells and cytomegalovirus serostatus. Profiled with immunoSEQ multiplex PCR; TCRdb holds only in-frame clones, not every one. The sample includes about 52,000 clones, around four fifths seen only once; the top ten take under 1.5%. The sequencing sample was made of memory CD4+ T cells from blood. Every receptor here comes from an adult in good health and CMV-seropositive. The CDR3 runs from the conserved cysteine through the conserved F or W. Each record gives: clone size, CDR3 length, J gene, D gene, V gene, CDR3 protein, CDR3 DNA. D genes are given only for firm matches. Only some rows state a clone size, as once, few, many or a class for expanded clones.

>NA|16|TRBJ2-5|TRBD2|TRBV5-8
CASSWRGGRAAETQYF
TGTGCCAGCAGCTGGCGGGGCGGGAGGGCCGCAGAGACCCAGTACTTC
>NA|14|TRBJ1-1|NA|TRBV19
CASREGRGNTEAFF
TGTGCCAGTAGGGAAGGGAGGGGGAACACTGAAGCTTTCTTT
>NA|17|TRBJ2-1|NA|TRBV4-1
CASSQYLEGDPYNEQFF
TGCGCCAGCAGCCAGTACTTGGAAGGGGACCCCTACAATGAGCAGTTCTTC
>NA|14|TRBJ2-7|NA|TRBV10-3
CAISDRDGGYEQYF
TGTGCCATCAGTGACCGGGACGGAGGCTACGAGCAGTACTTC
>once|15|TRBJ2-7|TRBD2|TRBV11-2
CASSFTSGSSYEQYF
TGTGCCAGCAGCTTTACTAGCGGGAGCTCCTACGAGCAGTACTTC
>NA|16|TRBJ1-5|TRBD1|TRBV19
CASSQLGQESNQPQHF
TGTGCCAGTAGTCAATTGGGACAGGAGAGCAATCAGCCCCAGCATTTT
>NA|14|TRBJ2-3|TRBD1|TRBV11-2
CASSRQGASDTQYF
TGTGCCAGCAGCCGACAGGGTGCTTCAGATACGCAGTATTTT
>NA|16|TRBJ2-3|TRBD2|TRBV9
CASSPRTSGVTDTQYF
TGTGCCAGCAGCCCTAGGACTAGCGGGGTTACAGATACGCAGTATTTT
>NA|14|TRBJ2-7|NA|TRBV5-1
CASTPSVTGNEQYF
TGCGCCAGCACTCCGTCGGTTACAGGGAACGAGCAGTACTTC
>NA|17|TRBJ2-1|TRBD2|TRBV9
CASSGGLAGGQYNEQFF
TGTGCCAGCAGCGGAGGACTAGCGGGGGGGCAGTACAATGAGCAGTTCTTC
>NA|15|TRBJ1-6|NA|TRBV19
CASSIDRQAAPPLHF
TGTGCCAGTAGTATAGATCGGCAGGCTGCGCCACCCCTCCACTTT
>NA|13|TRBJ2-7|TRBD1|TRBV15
CATSSGGQGRQYF
TGTGCCACCAGCAGCGGTGGACAGGGGCGGCAGTACTTC
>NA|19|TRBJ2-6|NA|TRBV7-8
CASSLVDVEGPSGANVLTF
TGTGCCAGCAGCTTAGTCGATGTCGAGGGTCCCTCTGGGGCCAACGTCCTGACTTTC
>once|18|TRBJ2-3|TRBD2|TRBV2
CASSEARGFASGEDTQYF
TGTGCCAGCAGTGAAGCGAGGGGGTTTGCTAGCGGGGAGGATACGCAGTATTTT
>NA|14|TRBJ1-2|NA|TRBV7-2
CASSLSPVANGYTF
TGTGCCAGCAGCTTATCCCCGGTTGCCAATGGCTACACCTTC
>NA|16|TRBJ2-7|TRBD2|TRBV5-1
CASSLKGGGASYEQYF
TGCGCCAGCAGCTTGAAGGGCGGGGGAGCCTCCTACGAGCAGTACTTC
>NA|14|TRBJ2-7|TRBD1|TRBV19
CASSMTGGLDEQYF
TGTGCCAGTAGTATGACAGGGGGCTTGGACGAGCAGTACTTC
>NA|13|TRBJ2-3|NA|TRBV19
CASETGGTDTQYF
TGTGCCAGTGAAACGGGCGGTACAGATACGCAGTATTTT
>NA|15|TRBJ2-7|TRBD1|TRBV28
CASSLRQGGTYEQYF
TGTGCCAGCAGTTTAAGACAGGGGGGCACCTACGAGCAGTACTTC
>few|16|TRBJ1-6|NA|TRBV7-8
CASSLGGQGINSPLHF
TGTGCCAGCAGCTTAGGGGGACAAGGGATTAATTCACCCCTCCACTTT
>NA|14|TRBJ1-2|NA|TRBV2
CASSEGSRFYGYTF
TGTGCCAGCAGTGAGGGCTCCCGCTTCTATGGCTACACCTTC
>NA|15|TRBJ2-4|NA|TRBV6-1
CASSETRGGKNIQYF
TGTGCCAGCAGTGAAACTCGGGGAGGCAAAAACATTCAGTACTTC
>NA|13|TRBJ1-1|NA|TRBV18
CASSPQGSTEAFF
TGTGCCAGCTCACCACAAGGCTCCACTGAAGCTTTCTTT
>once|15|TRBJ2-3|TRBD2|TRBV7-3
CASSSSGWSTDTQYF
TGTGCCAGCAGCTCTAGCGGGTGGAGCACAGATACGCAGTATTTT
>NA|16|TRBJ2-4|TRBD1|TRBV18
CASSDPGQGPKNIQYF
TGTGCCAGCTCAGATCCGGGACAGGGGCCCAAAAACATTCAGTACTTC
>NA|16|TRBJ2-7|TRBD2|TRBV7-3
CASSFTRLAGGDEQYF
TGTGCCAGCAGCTTCACTCGACTAGCGGGTGGCGACGAGCAGTACTTC
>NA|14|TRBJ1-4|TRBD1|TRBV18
CASSLRDRDEKLFF
TGTGCCAGCTCACTCCGGGACAGAGATGAAAAACTGTTTTTT
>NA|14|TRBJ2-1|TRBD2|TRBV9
CASSAGTRVNEQFF
TGTGCCAGCAGCGCCGGGACTAGGGTGAATGAGCAGTTCTTC
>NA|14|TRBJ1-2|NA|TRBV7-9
CASSAPGVGYGYTF
TGTGCCAGCAGCGCCCCAGGGGTGGGGTATGGCTACACCTTC
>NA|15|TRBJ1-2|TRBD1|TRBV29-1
CSVFPSDRDGYGYTF
TGCAGCGTTTTTCCGAGCGACAGGGATGGCTATGGCTACACCTTC
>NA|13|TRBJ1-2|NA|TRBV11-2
CASSSALYGPDTF
TGTGCCAGCAGCTCAGCGCTGTACGGCCCTGACACCTTC
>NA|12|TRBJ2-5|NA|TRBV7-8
CASSFNRETQYF
TGTGCCAGCAGCTTTAATAGGGAGACCCAGTACTTC
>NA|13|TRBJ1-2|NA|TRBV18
CASSPSLGVEHTF
TGTGCCAGCTCACCGAGTCTGGGGGTGGAGCACACCTTC
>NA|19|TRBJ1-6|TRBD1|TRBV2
CASSERGTVLTNYNSPLHF
TGTGCCAGCAGTGAACGGGGGACAGTTCTGACCAACTATAATTCACCCCTCCACTTT
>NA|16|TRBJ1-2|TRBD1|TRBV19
CASSMASTGSNYGYTF
TGTGCCAGTAGTATGGCCTCGACAGGGTCTAACTATGGCTACACCTTC
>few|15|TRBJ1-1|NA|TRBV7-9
CASSLARTVNTEAFF
TGTGCCAGCAGCTTAGCCCGAACCGTGAACACTGAAGCTTTCTTT
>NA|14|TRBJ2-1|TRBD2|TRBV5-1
CASTREPGLAQQFF
TGCGCCAGCACCCGGGAACCGGGACTAGCACAGCAGTTCTTC
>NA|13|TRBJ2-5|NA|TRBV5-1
CASSLTGVETQYF
TGCGCCAGCAGCTTGACGGGGGTTGAGACCCAGTACTTC
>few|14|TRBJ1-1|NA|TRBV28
CASSLWGGNTEAFF
TGTGCCAGCAGTTTATGGGGGGGGAACACTGAAGCTTTCTTT
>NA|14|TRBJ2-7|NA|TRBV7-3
CASSLGAGTREQYF
TGTGCCAGCAGCTTAGGGGCGGGGACGCGAGAGCAGTACTTC
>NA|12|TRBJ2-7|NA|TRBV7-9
CASSLGYREQYF
TGTGCCAGCAGCCTTGGTTATCGGGAGCAGTACTTC
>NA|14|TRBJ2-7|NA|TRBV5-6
CASSLPASTYEQYF
TGTGCCAGCAGCTTGCCTGCCAGCACCTACGAGCAGTACTTC
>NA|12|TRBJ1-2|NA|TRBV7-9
CASSLDRNGYTF
TGTGCCAGCAGCTTAGACAGAAATGGCTACACCTTC
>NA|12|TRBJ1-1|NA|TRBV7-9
CASSLEQGEAFF
TGTGCCAGCAGCTTAGAGCAGGGTGAAGCTTTCTTT
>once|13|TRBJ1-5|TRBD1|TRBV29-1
CSVVEGAGQPQHF
TGCAGCGTTGTCGAGGGGGCCGGCCAGCCCCAGCATTTT
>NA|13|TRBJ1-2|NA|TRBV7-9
CASSLQENYGYTF
TGTGCCAGCAGCTTACAGGAAAACTATGGCTACACCTTC
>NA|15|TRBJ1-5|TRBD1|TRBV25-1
CASSERTGFGQPQHF
TGTGCCAGCAGTGAACGGACAGGATTCGGGCAGCCCCAGCATTTT
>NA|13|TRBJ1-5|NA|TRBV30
CAWSQGLNQPQHF
TGTGCCTGGAGCCAGGGGCTCAATCAGCCCCAGCATTTT